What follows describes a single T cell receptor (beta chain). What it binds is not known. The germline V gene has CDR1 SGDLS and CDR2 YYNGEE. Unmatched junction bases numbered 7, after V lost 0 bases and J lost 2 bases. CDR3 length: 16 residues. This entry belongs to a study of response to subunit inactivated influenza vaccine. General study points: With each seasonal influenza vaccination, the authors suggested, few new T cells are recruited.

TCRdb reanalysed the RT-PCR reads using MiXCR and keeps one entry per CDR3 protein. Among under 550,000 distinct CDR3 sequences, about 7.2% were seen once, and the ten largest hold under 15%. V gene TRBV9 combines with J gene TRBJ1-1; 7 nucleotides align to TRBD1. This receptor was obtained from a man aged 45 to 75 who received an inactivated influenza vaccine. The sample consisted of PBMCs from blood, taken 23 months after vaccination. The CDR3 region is CASSVGGHRGNTEAFF. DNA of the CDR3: TGTGCCAGCAGCGTAGGAGGCCACAGGGGTAACACTGAAGCTTTCTTT.